Listed below are T cell receptor beta chains from one sample, sequenced in a study of blood T cell repertoires in COVID-19. Sequencing was performed with immunoSEQ multiplex PCR; in TCRdb, only in-frame clones are kept and a portion is missing. Counted here are some 240,000 clones, 80% occurring once; the ten biggest clones make up roughly 13%. Sequencing input: peripheral blood. These receptors were obtained from a human donor in a cohort sampled during active COVID-19. Each CDR3 is given with its conserved first and last residue. Each record gives: J gene, D gene, V gene, clone size, CDR3 DNA, CDR3 protein. The D gene is left open where the match is weak. The listing skips clone size in some rows; elsewhere it reads once, few, many or a size class.

j_gene: TRBJ1-4
d_gene: TRBD1
v_gene: TRBV5-1
abundance: .
CDR3nt: TGCGCCAGCAGCTTGGAGGGTCAGGGGGGTGAAAAACTGTTTTTT
CDR3aa: CASSLEGQGGEKLFF

j_gene: TRBJ2-7
d_gene: .
v_gene: TRBV21-1
abundance: .
CDR3nt: TGTGCCAGCCCCGGACTAGTTTTCCGGGCTATGAAAGGCCGGCAGTACTTC
CDR3aa: CASPGLVFRAMKGRQYF

j_gene: TRBJ2-1
d_gene: .
v_gene: TRBV6-5
abundance: .
CDR3nt: TGTGCCAGCAGGATAGACAGTGGGGGCCACAATGAGCAGTTCTTC
CDR3aa: CASRIDSGGHNEQFF

j_gene: TRBJ2-3
d_gene: TRBD1
v_gene: TRBV6-1
abundance: .
CDR3nt: TGTGCCAGCAGTGGCCGGGACAGGGGGCTTGCGGATACGCAGTATTTT
CDR3aa: CASSGRDRGLADTQYF

j_gene: TRBJ2-3
d_gene: TRBD2
v_gene: TRBV5-1
abundance: .
CDR3nt: TGCGCCAGCAGCTTGGCCAGGGCTAGCGGGGGGGCCACAGATACGCAGTATTTT
CDR3aa: CASSLARASGGATDTQYF

j_gene: TRBJ2-3
d_gene: TRBD1
v_gene: TRBV5-1
abundance: .
CDR3nt: TGCGCCAGCGGCTCGACAGGGTATAGCACAGATACGCAGTATTTT
CDR3aa: CASGSTGYSTDTQYF

j_gene: TRBJ1-1
d_gene: .
v_gene: TRBV9
abundance: .
CDR3nt: TGTGCCAGCAGCGTATTCCCCCAGAACACTGAAGCTTTCTTT
CDR3aa: CASSVFPQNTEAFF

j_gene: TRBJ1-2
d_gene: TRBD1
v_gene: TRBV19
abundance: .
CDR3nt: TGTGCCAGTAGGGACAGGGGAGAAGGCTACACCTTC
CDR3aa: CASRDRGEGYTF

j_gene: TRBJ2-7
d_gene: TRBD2
v_gene: TRBV7-2
abundance: .
CDR3nt: TGTGCCAGCAGCCCCATAGCGGGAGTACGGGAGCAGTACTTC
CDR3aa: CASSPIAGVREQYF

j_gene: TRBJ2-3
d_gene: .
v_gene: TRBV5-6
abundance: .
CDR3nt: TGTGCCAGCAGCGGACCACTGAGGGTTGAGGATACGCAGTATTTT
CDR3aa: CASSGPLRVEDTQYF

j_gene: TRBJ1-4
d_gene: .
v_gene: TRBV24-1
abundance: .
CDR3nt: TGTGCCACCAGTGATACAGGGTACGGTGGGAATGAAAAACTGTTTTTT
CDR3aa: CATSDTGYGGNEKLFF

j_gene: TRBJ2-7
d_gene: TRBD1
v_gene: TRBV2
abundance: .
CDR3nt: TGTGCCAGCACCTGGGACAGGAGCTCCTACGAGCAGTACTTC
CDR3aa: CASTWDRSSYEQYF

j_gene: TRBJ2-7
d_gene: .
v_gene: TRBV18
abundance: .
CDR3nt: TGTGCCAGCTCACCAGGGGGCTGGGGCTCCTACGAGCAGTACTTC
CDR3aa: CASSPGGWGSYEQYF

j_gene: TRBJ1-1
d_gene: TRBD1
v_gene: TRBV7-9
abundance: .
CDR3nt: TGTGCCAGCAGCCTAGCTACAGGGGCTTACACTGAAGCTTTCTTT
CDR3aa: CASSLATGAYTEAFF

j_gene: TRBJ2-1
d_gene: TRBD2
v_gene: TRBV28
abundance: .
CDR3nt: TGTGCCAGCAGTTCTATGCCCTCACCCTCGGGACTAGCGGGAGGACGTTTCGCATACAATGAGCAGTTCTTC
CDR3aa: CASSSMPSPSGLAGGRFAYNEQFF

j_gene: TRBJ1-2
d_gene: .
v_gene: TRBV7-2
abundance: .
CDR3nt: TGTGCCAGCAGCGGTCGGACGGGAAACTATGGCTACACCTTC
CDR3aa: CASSGRTGNYGYTF

j_gene: TRBJ1-1
d_gene: .
v_gene: TRBV29-1
abundance: .
CDR3nt: TGCAGCGCCGCGGAGGTGGCTTTCTTT
CDR3aa: CSAAEVAFF

j_gene: TRBJ2-7
d_gene: TRBD2
v_gene: TRBV27
abundance: .
CDR3nt: TGTGCCAGCACCCGAGCGGGGGGGTACGACGAGCAGTACTTC
CDR3aa: CASTRAGGYDEQYF

j_gene: TRBJ1-1
d_gene: .
v_gene: TRBV7-9
abundance: few
CDR3nt: TGTGCCAGCAGCTTAACAGGGTGGGGCACTGAAGCTTTCTTT
CDR3aa: CASSLTGWGTEAFF

j_gene: TRBJ2-3
d_gene: .
v_gene: TRBV28
abundance: .
CDR3nt: TGTGCCAGCAGTTTAGAGTCCACAGATACGCAGTATTTT
CDR3aa: CASSLESTDTQYF

j_gene: TRBJ1-3
d_gene: TRBD1
v_gene: TRBV6-6
abundance: .
CDR3nt: TGTGCCAGCAGGCCAAGACAGGGGGCATACACCATATATTTT
CDR3aa: CASRPRQGAYTIYF

j_gene: TRBJ1-1
d_gene: .
v_gene: TRBV5-4
abundance: .
CDR3nt: TGTGCCAGCAGCTTGAGCGTCCTGAACACTGAAGCTTTCTTT
CDR3aa: CASSLSVLNTEAFF

j_gene: TRBJ2-1
d_gene: .
v_gene: TRBV18
abundance: .
CDR3nt: TGTGCCAGCTCACCGGCCAGGAACAATGAGCAGTTCTTC
CDR3aa: CASSPARNNEQFF

j_gene: TRBJ2-4
d_gene: .
v_gene: TRBV29-1
abundance: .
CDR3nt: TGCAGCGTTGTACAGGCAAGGGACATTCAGTACTTC
CDR3aa: CSVVQARDIQYF

j_gene: TRBJ2-4
d_gene: TRBD1
v_gene: TRBV19
abundance: .
CDR3nt: TGTGCCAGTAGTGCAAAAGGACAGGGGAGAAACATTCAGTACTTC
CDR3aa: CASSAKGQGRNIQYF

j_gene: TRBJ1-2
d_gene: .
v_gene: TRBV28
abundance: .
CDR3nt: TGTGCCAGCAGTTTACCAGGATCTAACTATGGCTACACCTTC
CDR3aa: CASSLPGSNYGYTF

j_gene: TRBJ2-5
d_gene: TRBD2
v_gene: TRBV19
abundance: .
CDR3nt: TGTGCCAGTAGGAAAATCGGCAGGGGACTAGTAGAGACCCAGTACTTC
CDR3aa: CASRKIGRGLVETQYF

j_gene: TRBJ2-4
d_gene: TRBD1
v_gene: TRBV28
abundance: once
CDR3nt: TGTGCCAGCAGCTTTAGGACAGGGGGCAGAGGTGTAGCCAAAAACATTCAGTACTTC
CDR3aa: CASSFRTGGRGVAKNIQYF

j_gene: TRBJ1-2
d_gene: .
v_gene: TRBV4-3
abundance: .
CDR3nt: TGCGCCAGCAGCCAAGATGGGGCCAGGGAAGGCTACACCTTC
CDR3aa: CASSQDGAREGYTF

j_gene: TRBJ1-4
d_gene: TRBD1
v_gene: TRBV15
abundance: many
CDR3nt: TGTGCCACCTCTCAGGGGGCGACTAATGAAAAACTGTTTTTT
CDR3aa: CATSQGATNEKLFF

j_gene: TRBJ1-4
d_gene: TRBD1
v_gene: TRBV28
abundance: .
CDR3nt: TGTGCCACCAGAAAGGGACAGAAGAAACTGTTTTTT
CDR3aa: CATRKGQKKLFF

j_gene: TRBJ2-7
d_gene: .
v_gene: TRBV13
abundance: .
CDR3nt: TGTGCCAGCAGCTCGGCGGGTCTTGACTACGAGCAGTACTTC
CDR3aa: CASSSAGLDYEQYF

j_gene: TRBJ1-2
d_gene: .
v_gene: TRBV14
abundance: .
CDR3nt: TGTGCCAGCAGTAGGGAGCTTAACTATGGCTACACCTTC
CDR3aa: CASSRELNYGYTF

j_gene: TRBJ2-4
d_gene: .
v_gene: TRBV28
abundance: .
CDR3nt: TGTGCCAGCAGTTTGGGCGGCAGGGGAGGGGGCATTCAGTACTTC
CDR3aa: CASSLGGRGGGIQYF

j_gene: TRBJ2-1
d_gene: TRBD1
v_gene: TRBV4-3
abundance: .
CDR3nt: TGCGCCAGCAGCCAAGACAGGGGGAGAGTGAATGAGCAGTTCTTC
CDR3aa: CASSQDRGRVNEQFF

j_gene: TRBJ2-5
d_gene: TRBD2
v_gene: TRBV27
abundance: .
CDR3nt: TGTGCCAGCAGTCCGCCCGCCGGGACTAGCGGGAGAGAGACCCAGTACTTC
CDR3aa: CASSPPAGTSGRETQYF

j_gene: TRBJ2-1
d_gene: .
v_gene: TRBV7-2
abundance: .
CDR3nt: TGTGCCAGCAGCTTAGCAACTAATACCTACAATGAGCAGTTCTTC
CDR3aa: CASSLATNTYNEQFF

j_gene: TRBJ2-6
d_gene: TRBD2
v_gene: TRBV5-1
abundance: .
CDR3nt: TGCGCCAGCAGCGGAGGAACAGCGGGAGCCAACGTCCTGACTTTC
CDR3aa: CASSGGTAGANVLTF

j_gene: TRBJ1-1
d_gene: TRBD1
v_gene: TRBV9
abundance: few
CDR3nt: TGTGCCAGCAGCGTAGAGGGACAGGGGCACACTGAAGCTTTCTTT
CDR3aa: CASSVEGQGHTEAFF

j_gene: TRBJ2-4
d_gene: TRBD2
v_gene: TRBV9
abundance: once
CDR3nt: TGTGCCAGCAGGGGAGGTGGCGGGGGGGAGGACATTCAGTACTTC
CDR3aa: CASRGGGGGEDIQYF

j_gene: TRBJ1-2
d_gene: .
v_gene: TRBV5-1
abundance: .
CDR3nt: TGCGCCAGCAGCTTGGCAGGGATAGTCCCCGTCTATGGCTACACCTTC
CDR3aa: CASSLAGIVPVYGYTF

j_gene: TRBJ1-1
d_gene: TRBD1
v_gene: TRBV2
abundance: .
CDR3nt: TGTGCCAGCAGATCCAGGGGGGTGAACACTGAAGCTTTCTTT
CDR3aa: CASRSRGVNTEAFF

j_gene: TRBJ2-3
d_gene: .
v_gene: TRBV11-3
abundance: .
CDR3nt: TGTGCCAGCAGCCAACAGGGCTGGACAGATACGCAGTATTTT
CDR3aa: CASSQQGWTDTQYF

j_gene: TRBJ1-4
d_gene: .
v_gene: TRBV20-1
abundance: .
CDR3nt: TGCAGTGCTAGTAGGCAAGCGGCTGAAAAACTGTTTTTT
CDR3aa: CSASRQAAEKLFF

j_gene: TRBJ2-1
d_gene: TRBD1
v_gene: TRBV5-1
abundance: .
CDR3nt: TGCGCCAGCAGCTTGCAAGGAGGCAGGGGACAGGGCCACAATGAGCAGTTCTTC
CDR3aa: CASSLQGGRGQGHNEQFF